This T cell receptor (beta chain) is from a study of shared clonotypes between healthy human individuals. Study observations and caveats: It was expected that sequencing depth would affect clonotype sharing among donors.

Caucasian adults living in Nashville, Tennessee, provided all samples. Investigators spread the genomic DNA of each subset evenly over several immunoSEQ plates. Original processing methods: There were no quality scores in the junction-only immunoSEQ sequences, so filtering differed. The data were produced by immunoSEQ multiplex PCR, yet TCRdb's version contains in-frame clones alone and is incomplete. From that table come the V and J calls and clone size; the DNA was used to work out D and trimming. This repertoire shows about 530,000 clones, about 95% found once; its top ten account for about 0.064%. About this clone itself: Its antigen is undetermined.

Sequencing was done on a sample of naive CD4+ T cells sorted from blood. Noted subset: CD45RA+ positively selected. This TCR was recovered from a woman aged 30 to 39 in good health.

The CDR3 sequence: CASSQSNVLEAFF. CDR3 bases: TGCGCCAGCAGCCAGTCGAATGTTTTGGAAGCTTTCTTT. The V gene is TRBV4-1, the J gene TRBJ1-1; D is unclear. V was trimmed by 3 bases and J by 8 bases, leaving 13 bases between them. Germline V gene data show CDR1 as MGHRA and CDR2 as YSYEKL. The CDR3 totals 13 residues.